This T cell receptor beta chain comes out of a study of lymphopenia after photon versus proton radiotherapy. For this clone: What it binds is unknown.

Sequencing used immunoSEQ multiplex PCR; TCRdb keeps in-frame clones, though not all of them. The table includes approximately 30,000 clones, approximately 85% detected once. Trimming pared 0 bases from V and 4 bases from J, leaving 12 bases between. The CDR3 length is 16 residues. CDR1 and CDR2 (germline): LGHNA, YSLEER. Overall study findings and caveats: Oligoclonal CD8+ Temra expansion after nadir drove photon patients' diversity drop. Post-nadir TCR diversity decline inversely tracked overall survival among those who died. Photon-treated patients lost naive T cells and TCR diversity; proton-treated stayed stable. Survival link was tested only in deceased patients; proton benefit remains a possibility.

The source is a man aged 45-65 years with gastric cancer. The sequences come from peripheral blood, collected from a patient treated with photon-based radiotherapy. The V gene is TRBV4-3, the J gene TRBJ2-2; tentative D call: TRBD1 (5 bases). For the CDR3, the DNA is TGCGCCAGCAGCCAAGATAGACAGCGAGGCACCGGGGAGCTGTTTTTT. Protein: CASSQDRQRGTGELFF.